This entry lists 25 T cell receptor beta chains sequenced from one sample in a study of shared T cell receptors in the human thymus (TCRdb year 2021). Libraries were made using the immunoSEQ multiplex PCR assay. What TCRdb holds here is the immuneACCESS table cut down to in-frame rearrangements. Part of the clones is not present; checked against another copy, under half of the missing clones reflect an unresolved V gene, and the others are unexplained. Across this sample there are more than 550,000 clones, with 75% to 90% seen only once. Of the sample, about 0.0098% falls within the top ten clones. These data were also filed under a second study, of human thymus T cells.

The sequencing sample was made of thymocytes. Receptors were obtained from a girl under three years old with a congenital heart defect. Donor details come from another sample of the same person, matched by shared clones.

The chain links TRBV28 to TRBJ2-7; D might be TRBD1 (6 bases). This CDR3 has 15 residues. CDR1 is MDHEN and CDR2 is SYDVKM in the germline V gene. Trimming removed 5 bases from V and 0 bases from J, with 14 bases in between. The CDR3 nucleotides read TGTGCCAGCAGTAGCACAGGGACCTCCTCCTACGAGCAGTACTTC. It is translated as CASSSTGTSSYEQYF.

This sequence joins TRBV5-1 and TRBJ2-1; 10 positions match TRBD2. Per the germline V gene, CDR1 is SGHRS and CDR2 is YFSETQ. The CDR3 is 19 amino acids. With V trimmed by 0 bases and J by 1 base, 10 bases remained unmatched. CDR3 in amino acids: CASSLAASGGPPSYNEQFF. The CDR3 nucleotides read TGCGCCAGCAGCTTGGCCGCTAGCGGGGGCCCACCTTCCTACAATGAGCAGTTCTTC.

The gene calls are TRBV27 and TRBJ1-1; perhaps TRBD1 as D (6 bases). The CDR3 consists of 12 residues. Between the trimmed V and J ends, which lost 8 bases and 3 bases, there was a span of 10 bases. CDR1 and CDR2 (germline): MNHEY, SMNVEV (reference sequence). The CDR3 spells CASRKGDTEAFF. The CDR3 DNA is TGTGCCAGCCGCAAGGGGGACACTGAAGCTTTCTTT.

The chain links TRBV10-3 to TRBJ1-2; 11 nucleotides match TRBD1. This CDR3 is 16 amino acids long. Trimming removed 0 bases from V and 3 bases from J; junction bases left unmatched: 3. Germline CDR1 ENHRY, CDR2 SYGVKD. CDR3 DNA: TGTGCCATCAGTGAGTCAGTGGGACAGGGGGACTATGGCTACACCTTC. The encoded protein is CAISESVGQGDYGYTF.

The gene calls are TRBV27 and TRBJ1-5; the match to TRBD1 covers 9 bases. The V segment lost 6 bases and the J segment 6 bases; nucleotides outside the gene matches: 24. CDR1 is MNHEY, CDR2 SMNVEV, per germline (reference sequence). CDR3 length equals 20 residues. CDR3 DNA sequence: TGTGCCAGCAGCCCAAGGCGTCAACGGACAGGGGCCCGAGGGAGTCAGCCCCAGCATTTT. Its protein is CASSPRRQRTGARGSQPQHF.

The chain carries TRBV5-1 and TRBJ1-1; the match to TRBD1 covers 7 bases. Losses at the gene ends were 2 bases for V and 0 bases for J; bases not matched to a gene: 31. CDR1 SGHRS and CDR2 YFSETQ come from the germline V gene. The CDR3 has 24 amino acids. The CDR3 protein is CASSFVTGLKGASGSERMNTEAFF. The CDR3 nucleotides are TGCGCCAGCAGCTTCGTGACAGGCCTTAAGGGGGCGAGCGGTAGTGAGCGCATGAACACTGAAGCTTTCTTT.

The rearrangement links TRBV19 to TRBJ2-6, with 8 nucleotides matching TRBD1. The CDR3 length is 19 residues. Germline V gene data show CDR1 as LNHDA and CDR2 as SQIVND (reference sequence). With 3 bases clipped from V and 1 base from J, the junction kept 11 bases outside the gene matches. CDR3 sequence reads: CASSIVKAGGNSGANVLTF. For the CDR3, the DNA is TGTGCCAGTAGTATCGTCAAGGCAGGGGGCAATTCTGGGGCCAACGTCCTGACTTTC. The full variable domain, rest sourced from reference TRBV19 and TRBJ2-6, is DGGITQSPKYLFRKEGQNVTLSCEQNLNHDAMYWYRQDPGQGLRLIYYSQIVNDFQKGDIAEGYSVSREKKESFPLTVTSAQKNPTAFYLCASSIVKAGGNSGANVLTFGAGSRLTVL.

This chain joins TRBV7-6 and TRBJ1-4; 7 nucleotides line up with TRBD1. After removal of 5 bases from V and 5 bases from J, the junction contained 5 bases not matched to a gene. The CDR3 sequence is 14 residues long. The germline V gene encodes CDR1 SGHVS and CDR2 FNYEAQ. The CDR3 sequence is CASSPDRENEKLFF. The CDR3 DNA reads as TGTGCCAGCAGCCCCGACAGGGAGAATGAAAAACTGTTTTTT. Drawing the rest from reference TRBV7-6 and TRBJ1-4, the complete variable domain is GAGVSQSPRYKVTKRGQDVALRCDPISGHVSLYWYRQALGQGPEFLTYFNYEAQQDKSGLPNDRFSAERPEGSISTLTIQRTEQRDSAMYRCASSPDRENEKLFFGSGTQLSVL.

This clone was found once. V and J are TRBV5-1 and TRBJ1-2; perhaps TRBD1 as D (6 bases). V lost 2 bases, J lost 2 bases, and 13 bases lay in between. Germline V gene sequence: CDR1 SGHRS, CDR2 YFSETQ. The CDR3 runs to 15 residues. The chain's CDR3 is CASSFCPGVNYGYTF. The CDR3, as DNA: TGCGCCAGCAGCTTTTGTCCAGGGGTGAACTATGGCTACACCTTC.

The J gene is TRBJ1-5, the V gene TRBV9, with unresolved D. The V end was cut by 0 bases, the J end by 4 bases, with 5 bases between. This CDR3 is built from 13 residues. Germline loops: CDR1 SGDLS, CDR2 YYNGEE. The CDR3 spells CASSVEENQPQHF. CDR3 coding DNA: TGTGCCAGCAGCGTAGAAGAGAATCAGCCCCAGCATTTT.

Regarding this clone: The same CDR3 is also encoded by other DNA sequences in this sample. The rearrangement links TRBV25-1 to TRBJ1-4; 10 positions match TRBD1. Germline-derived CDR1 and CDR2 are MGHDK and SYGVNS. This CDR3 region has 13 residues. The junction had 0 bases not matched to a gene; V was cut back by 6 bases and J by 5 bases. The CDR3 protein is CASRDRGNEKLFF. The CDR3 nucleotides are TGTGCCAGCAGGGACAGGGGGAATGAAAAACTGTTTTTT.

The genes are TRBV4-1 and TRBJ2-7, with D possibly TRBD1 on 5 matching bases. V shed 1 base and J shed 5 bases, with 27 bases lying between them. Germline loops: CDR1 MGHRA, CDR2 YSYEKL. The CDR3 consists of 19 residues. The CDR3 is CASSQALERPRDSWDEQYF. In nucleotides, the CDR3 is TGCGCCAGCAGCCAAGCCTTAGAAAGACCCAGGGATTCCTGGGACGAGCAGTACTTC.

The table lists this clone with a few counts. The chain is built from TRBV7-3 and TRBJ1-1; unclear D gene. CDR1 SGHTA and CDR2 FQGTGA come from the germline V gene. Trimming removed 2 bases from V and 8 bases from J, with 12 bases in between. This CDR3 spans 13 amino acids. Here the CDR3 reads CASSLGPRQEAFF. CDR3 nucleotide sequence: TGTGCCAGCAGCTTAGGTCCGAGGCAGGAAGCTTTCTTT.

CDR3 coding DNA: TGTGCCAGCAGCCAGACTACAACAGATACGCAGTATTTT. This sequence encodes CASSQTTTDTQYF. The rearrangement links TRBV14 to TRBJ2-3; D is perhaps TRBD2 (5 bases). The ends were cut back, 3 bases at V and 3 bases at J, with 7 bases in the middle. Germline values: CDR1 SGHDN, CDR2 FVKESK. This CDR3 is 13 amino acids long.

In this sample, this clone turned up a few times. This chain links TRBV28 with TRBJ1-5, with D perhaps matching TRBD1 (5 bases). From germline, CDR1 is MDHEN and CDR2 SYDVKM. The V and J ends lost 3 bases and 9 bases respectively, with 12 bases between them. This CDR3 has 13 residues. The CDR3 loop reads CASSFGRVRPQHF. CDR3 in DNA: TGTGCCAGCAGTTTTGGCAGGGTCCGGCCCCAGCATTTT.

The chain has TRBV9 and TRBJ1-5; 11 bases fit TRBD1. CDR3 length: 15 residues. Germline CDR1 and CDR2: SGDLS and YYNGEE. The V gene end was trimmed by 4 bases and the J gene end by 4 bases; junction bases not matched to a gene: 4. The CDR3 spells CASSKGQGGNQPQHF. The CDR3 nucleotides read TGTGCCAGCAGCAAGGGACAGGGGGGGAATCAGCCCCAGCATTTT.

The rearrangement uses TRBV7-8 and TRBJ1-1, with 7 bases matching TRBD1. The CDR3 is 18 residues long. J lost 0 bases, V lost 7 bases, and 17 bases had no gene match. Germline CDR1 reads SGHVS; CDR2 reads FQNEAQ. CDR3 residues: CASTTQGGHRYMNTEAFF. Written as DNA, the CDR3 is TGTGCCAGCACCACCCAGGGGGGACACCGATACATGAACACTGAAGCTTTCTTT.

This clone was observed a single time. The chain is built from TRBV18 and TRBJ1-1, with 8 bases matching TRBD1. Germline assignment: CDR1 KGHSH and CDR2 LQKENI. CDR3 length: 16 residues. V was pared by 3 bases and J by 1 base, with 7 bases of the junction left unmatched. The CDR3 sequence is CASSPPQDRANTEAFF. CDR3 coding DNA: TGTGCCAGCTCACCCCCCCAGGACAGGGCGAACACTGAAGCTTTCTTT. The entire variable domain, with the rest obtained from reference TRBV18 and TRBJ1-1, is as follows: NAGVMQNPRHLVRRRGQEARLRCSPMKGHSHVYWYRQLPEEGLKFMVYLQKENIIDESGMPKERFSAEFPKEGPSILRIQQVVRGDSAAYFCASSPPQDRANTEAFFGQGTRLTVV.

V usage is TRBV28 and J usage is TRBJ1-2; TRBD1 is a possible D gene (5 bases). There are 18 residues in the CDR3. From germline, CDR1 is MDHEN and CDR2 SYDVKM. V gave up 0 bases and J gave up 3 bases, with 20 bases separating them. For the CDR3, the DNA is TGTGCCAGCAGTTTATGGACGGCAGGGTTATTGTTGGACTATGGCTACACCTTC. This translates into CASSLWTAGLLLDYGYTF.

This clone was found once. V gene TRBV15 combines with J gene TRBJ2-7; D is perhaps TRBD2 (6 bases). Trimming removed 3 bases at V and 2 bases at J, with 14 bases between. Germline V gene sequence: CDR1 LNHNV, CDR2 YYDKDF (reference sequence). The length of the CDR3 is 15 residues. CDR3 bases: TGTGCCACCAGCAGGAAGACTAGGGTTCCCTACGAGCAGTACTTC. It specifies CATSRKTRVPYEQYF.

The chain is built from TRBV6-5 and TRBJ2-7; TRBD1 matches 9 bases. The length of the CDR3 is 14 residues. J was trimmed by 1 base and V by 6 bases; bases with no gene match: 4. Germline loops: CDR1 MNHEY, CDR2 SVGAGI. CDR3 DNA sequence: TGTGCCAGCAGACGACAGGGGGGATCCTACGAGCAGTACTTC. It is translated as CASRRQGGSYEQYF.

V and J are TRBV6-5 and TRBJ1-1, with a weak D call TRBD1 (5 bases). The CDR3 has 14 amino acids. The ends were cut back, 0 bases at V and 6 bases at J, with 11 bases in the middle. CDR1 is MNHEY and CDR2 is SVGAGI in the germline V gene. The CDR3 region has the DNA TGTGCCAGCAGTTACTCGTCAGGGTTCCCTGAAGCTTTCTTT. It yields the protein CASSYSSGFPEAFF.

The chain employs TRBV10-1 and TRBJ1-6; D is perhaps TRBD1 (6 bases). The V gene lost 6 bases and the J gene lost 9 bases, with 12 bases spanning the gap. The CDR3 is 13 residues long. The germline V gene encodes CDR1 WNHNN and CDR2 SYGVQD (reference sequence). CDR3 sequence: CASSASRGSPLHF. DNA for the CDR3: TGCGCCAGCAGCGCATCCAGGGGTTCACCCCTCCACTTT.

The V call is TRBV5-8, the J call TRBJ1-5; tentatively, D is TRBD1 (5 bases). This CDR3 region has 16 residues. Germline CDR1 is SGHTS and CDR2 is YDEGEE. V lost 4 bases, J lost 0 bases, and 14 bases lay in between. CDR3 residues: CASSKHGGYSNQPQHF. The CDR3 DNA sequence: TGTGCCAGCAGCAAGCATGGGGGGTATAGCAATCAGCCCCAGCATTTT.

This clone came up a few times. The chain carries TRBV25-1 and TRBJ1-1, with 7 bases aligning to TRBD1. The CDR3 consists of 16 residues. V lost 1 base to trimming and J lost 4 bases; unmatched junction nucleotides: 9. CDR1 is MGHDK and CDR2 is SYGVNS in the germline V gene. Written as DNA, the CDR3 is TGTGCCAGCAGTGAATCCGACAGGGTAGGGGTCACTGAAGCTTTCTTT. This sequence encodes CASSESDRVGVTEAFF.